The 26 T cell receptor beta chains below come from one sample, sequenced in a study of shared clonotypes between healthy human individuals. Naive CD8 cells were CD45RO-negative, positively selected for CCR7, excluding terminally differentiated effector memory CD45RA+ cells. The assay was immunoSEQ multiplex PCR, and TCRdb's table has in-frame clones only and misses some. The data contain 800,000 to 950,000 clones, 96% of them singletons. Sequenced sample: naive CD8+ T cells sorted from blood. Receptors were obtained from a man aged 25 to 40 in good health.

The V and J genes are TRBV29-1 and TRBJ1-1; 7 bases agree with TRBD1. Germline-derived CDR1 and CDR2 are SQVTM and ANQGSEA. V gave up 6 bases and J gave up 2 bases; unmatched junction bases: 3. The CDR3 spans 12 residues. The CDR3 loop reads CSVGTDNTEAFF. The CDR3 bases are TGCAGCGTGGGGACAGATAACACTGAAGCTTTCTTT.

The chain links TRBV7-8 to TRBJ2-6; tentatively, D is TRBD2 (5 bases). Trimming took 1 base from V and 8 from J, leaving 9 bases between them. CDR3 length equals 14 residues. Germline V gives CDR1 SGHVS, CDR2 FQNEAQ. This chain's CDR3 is CASSLVSGTNVLTF. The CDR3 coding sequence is TGTGCCAGCAGCTTAGTTTCGGGAACCAACGTCCTGACTTTC.

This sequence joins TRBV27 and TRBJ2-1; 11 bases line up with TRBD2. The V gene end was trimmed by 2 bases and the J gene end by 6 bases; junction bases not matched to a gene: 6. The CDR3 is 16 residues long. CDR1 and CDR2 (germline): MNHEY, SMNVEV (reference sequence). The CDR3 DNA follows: TGTGCCAGCAGTTTACCGACTAGCGGGAATATCAATGAGCAGTTCTTC. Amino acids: CASSLPTSGNINEQFF.

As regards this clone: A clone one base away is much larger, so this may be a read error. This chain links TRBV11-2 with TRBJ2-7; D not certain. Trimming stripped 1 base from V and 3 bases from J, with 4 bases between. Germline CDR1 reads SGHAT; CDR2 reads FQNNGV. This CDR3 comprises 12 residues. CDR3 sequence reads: CASSLGYYEQYF. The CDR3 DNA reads TGTGCCAGCAGCTTAGGGTACTACGAGCAGTACTTC.

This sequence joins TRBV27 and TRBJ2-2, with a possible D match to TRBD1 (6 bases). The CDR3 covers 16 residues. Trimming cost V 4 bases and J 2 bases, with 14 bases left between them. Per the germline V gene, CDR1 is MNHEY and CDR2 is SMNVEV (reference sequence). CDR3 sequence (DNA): TGTGCCAGCAGTTACCAGACAGGAGTTAACACCGGGGAGCTGTTTTTT. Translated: CASSYQTGVNTGELFF.

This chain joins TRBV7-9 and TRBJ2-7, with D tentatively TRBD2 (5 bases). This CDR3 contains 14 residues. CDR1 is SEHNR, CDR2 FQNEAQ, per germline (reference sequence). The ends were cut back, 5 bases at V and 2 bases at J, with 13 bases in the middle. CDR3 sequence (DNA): TGTGCCAGCAGCCATAGCGAGAACCCCTACGAGCAGTACTTC. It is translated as CASSHSENPYEQYF.

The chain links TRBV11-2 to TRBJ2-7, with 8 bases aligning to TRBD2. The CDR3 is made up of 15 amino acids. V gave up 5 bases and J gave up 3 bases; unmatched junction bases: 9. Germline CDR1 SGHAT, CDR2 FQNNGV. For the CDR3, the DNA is TGTGCCAGCAGCCTACTCTCTAGCGGGCGCTACGAGCAGTACTTC. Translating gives CASSLLSSGRYEQYF.

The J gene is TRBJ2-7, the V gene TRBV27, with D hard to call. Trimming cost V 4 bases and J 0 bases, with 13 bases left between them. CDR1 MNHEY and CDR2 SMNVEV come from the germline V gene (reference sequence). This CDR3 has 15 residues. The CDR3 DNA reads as TGTGCCAGCAGTTCCCCGTCTAGTAACTCCTACGAGCAGTACTTC. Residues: CASSSPSSNSYEQYF.

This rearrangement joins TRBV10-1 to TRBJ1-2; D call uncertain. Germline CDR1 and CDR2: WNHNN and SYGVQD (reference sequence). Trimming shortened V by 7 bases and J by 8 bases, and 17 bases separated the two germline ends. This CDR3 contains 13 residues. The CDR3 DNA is TGCGCCAGCATGATCGTCCCGTTAAGGGGCTACACCTTC. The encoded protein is CASMIVPLRGYTF.

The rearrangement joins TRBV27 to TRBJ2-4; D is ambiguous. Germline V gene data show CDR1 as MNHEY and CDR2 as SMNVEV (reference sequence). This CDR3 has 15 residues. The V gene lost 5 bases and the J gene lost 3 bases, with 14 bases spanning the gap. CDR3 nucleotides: TGTGCCAGCAGTCCATCGGGTGGAGTCAAAAACATTCAGTACTTC. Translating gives CASSPSGGVKNIQYF.

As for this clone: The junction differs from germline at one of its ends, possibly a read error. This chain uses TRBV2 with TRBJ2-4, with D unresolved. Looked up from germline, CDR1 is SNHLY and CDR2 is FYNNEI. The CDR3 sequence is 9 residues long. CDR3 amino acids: CASSEGQPF. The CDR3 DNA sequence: TGTGCCAGCAGTGAGGGCCAGCCTTTC.

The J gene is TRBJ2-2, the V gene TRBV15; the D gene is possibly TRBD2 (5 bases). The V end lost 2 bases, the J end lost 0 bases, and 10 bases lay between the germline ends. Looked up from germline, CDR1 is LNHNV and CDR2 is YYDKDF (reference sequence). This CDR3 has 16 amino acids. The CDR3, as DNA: TGTGCCACCAGCAGACTTCCGGGGTCGAACACCGGGGAGCTGTTTTTT. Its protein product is CATSRLPGSNTGELFF. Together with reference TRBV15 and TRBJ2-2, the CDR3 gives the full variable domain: DAMVIQNPRYQVTQFGKPVTLSCSQTLNHNVMYWYQQKSSQAPKLLFHYYDKDFNNEADTPDNFQSRRPNTSFCFLDIRSPGLGDTAMYLCATSRLPGSNTGELFFGEGSRLTVL.

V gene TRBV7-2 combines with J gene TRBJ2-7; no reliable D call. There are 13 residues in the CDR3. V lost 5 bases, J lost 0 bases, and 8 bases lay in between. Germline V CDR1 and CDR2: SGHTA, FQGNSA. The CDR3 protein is CASSPFSSYEQYF. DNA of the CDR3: TGTGCCAGCAGCCCGTTTAGCTCCTACGAGCAGTACTTC.

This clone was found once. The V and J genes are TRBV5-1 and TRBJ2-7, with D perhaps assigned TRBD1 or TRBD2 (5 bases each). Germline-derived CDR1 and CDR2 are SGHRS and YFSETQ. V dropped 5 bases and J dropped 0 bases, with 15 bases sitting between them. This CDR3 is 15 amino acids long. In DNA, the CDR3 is TGCGCCAGCAGGCCATTGGGACGGGACTCCTACGAGCAGTACTTC. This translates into CASRPLGRDSYEQYF.

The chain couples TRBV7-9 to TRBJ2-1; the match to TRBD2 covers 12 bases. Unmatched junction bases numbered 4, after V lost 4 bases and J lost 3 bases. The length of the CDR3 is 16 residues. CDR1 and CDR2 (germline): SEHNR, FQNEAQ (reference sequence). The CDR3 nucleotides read TGTGCCAGCAGCTCCGGACTAGCGGGAAACTACAATGAGCAGTTCTTC. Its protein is CASSSGLAGNYNEQFF.

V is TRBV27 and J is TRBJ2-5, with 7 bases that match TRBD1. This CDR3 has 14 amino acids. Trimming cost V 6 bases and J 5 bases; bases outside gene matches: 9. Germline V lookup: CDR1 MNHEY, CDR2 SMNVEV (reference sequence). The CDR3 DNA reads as TGTGCCAGCAGCCGACAGGGCGGATCGGAGACCCAGTACTTC. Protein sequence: CASSRQGGSETQYF.

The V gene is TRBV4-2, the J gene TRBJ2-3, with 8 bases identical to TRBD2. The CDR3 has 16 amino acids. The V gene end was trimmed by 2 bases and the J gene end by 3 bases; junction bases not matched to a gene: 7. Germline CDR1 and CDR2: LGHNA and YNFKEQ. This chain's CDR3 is CASSQPPGGGTDTQYF. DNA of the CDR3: TGTGCCAGCAGCCAACCCCCCGGGGGGGGTACAGATACGCAGTATTTT.

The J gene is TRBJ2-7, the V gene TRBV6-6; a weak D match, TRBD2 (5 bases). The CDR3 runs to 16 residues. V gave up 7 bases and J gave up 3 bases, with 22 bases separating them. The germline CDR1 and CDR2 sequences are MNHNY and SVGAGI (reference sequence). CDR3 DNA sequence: TGTGCCAGCATTCAGCGTCCGGCGGACTTAAACTACGAGCAGTACTTC. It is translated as CASIQRPADLNYEQYF.

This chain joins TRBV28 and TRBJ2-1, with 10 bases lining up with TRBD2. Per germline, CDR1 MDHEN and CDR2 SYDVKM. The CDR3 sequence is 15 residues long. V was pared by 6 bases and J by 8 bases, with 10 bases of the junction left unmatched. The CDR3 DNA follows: TGTGCCAGCAGCCGCCTAGCGGGAGCCAGGGATGAGCAGTTCTTC. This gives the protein CASSRLAGARDEQFF.

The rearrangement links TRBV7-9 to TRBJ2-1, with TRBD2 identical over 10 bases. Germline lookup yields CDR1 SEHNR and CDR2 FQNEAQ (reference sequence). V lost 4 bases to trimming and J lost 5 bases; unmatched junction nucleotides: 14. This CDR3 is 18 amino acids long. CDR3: CASSSNGGWGLANNEQFF. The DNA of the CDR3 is TGTGCCAGCAGCTCCAACGGCGGGTGGGGACTAGCGAACAATGAGCAGTTCTTC.

The CDR3 loop reads CASSFGPFNEKLFF. CDR3 sequence (DNA): TGTGCCAGCAGCTTCGGACCGTTCAATGAAAAACTGTTTTTT. The V call is TRBV7-2, the J call TRBJ1-4; D is unclear. The CDR3 has 14 amino acids. V gave up 3 bases and J gave up 5 bases, with 10 bases separating them. The V gene's germline CDR1 is SGHTA and CDR2 FQGNSA.

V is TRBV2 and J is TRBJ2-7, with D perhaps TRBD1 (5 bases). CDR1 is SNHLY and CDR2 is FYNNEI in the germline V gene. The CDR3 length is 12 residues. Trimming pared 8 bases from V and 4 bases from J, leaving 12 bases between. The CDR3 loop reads CASLGLLYEQYF. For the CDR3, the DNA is TGTGCCAGCCTGGGGCTCTTATACGAGCAGTACTTC.

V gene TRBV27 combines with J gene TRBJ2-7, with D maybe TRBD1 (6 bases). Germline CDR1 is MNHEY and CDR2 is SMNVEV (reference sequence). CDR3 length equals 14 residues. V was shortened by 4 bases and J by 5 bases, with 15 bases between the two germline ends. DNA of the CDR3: TGTGCCAGCAGTTCTAACCCCTACAGGGACGAGCAGTACTTC. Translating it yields CASSSNPYRDEQYF.

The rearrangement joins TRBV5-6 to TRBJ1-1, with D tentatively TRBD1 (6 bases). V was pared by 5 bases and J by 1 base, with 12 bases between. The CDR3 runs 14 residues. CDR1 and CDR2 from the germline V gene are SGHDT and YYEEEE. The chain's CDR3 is CASRSPRGNTEAFF. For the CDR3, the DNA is TGTGCCAGCAGGTCTCCCAGGGGGAACACTGAAGCTTTCTTT.

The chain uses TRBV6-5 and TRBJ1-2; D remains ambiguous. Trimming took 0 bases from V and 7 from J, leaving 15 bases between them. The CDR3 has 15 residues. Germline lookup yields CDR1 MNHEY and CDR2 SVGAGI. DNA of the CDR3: TGTGCCAGCAGTTACTCGATTTTAGGGTTGGGTGGCTACACCTTC. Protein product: CASSYSILGLGGYTF.

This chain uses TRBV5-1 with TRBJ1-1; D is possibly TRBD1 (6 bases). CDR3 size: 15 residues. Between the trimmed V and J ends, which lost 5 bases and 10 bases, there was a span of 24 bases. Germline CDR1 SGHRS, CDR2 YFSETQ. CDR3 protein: CASRLVSDSGKRAFF. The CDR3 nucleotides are TGCGCCAGCAGGCTAGTCTCGGACAGTGGAAAACGAGCTTTCTTT. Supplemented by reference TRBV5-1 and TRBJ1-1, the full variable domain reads KAGVTQTPRYLIKTRGQQVTLSCSPISGHRSVSWYQQTPGQGLQFLFEYFSETQRNKGNFPGRFSGRQFSNSRSEMNVSTLELGDSALYLCASRLVSDSGKRAFFGQGTRLTVV.